These 16 T cell receptor beta chains were all obtained from the same sample, sequenced in a study of CD8+CD57+ T cells in acquired aplastic anemia. Genomic DNA served as template for TCR beta VDJ and CDR3 profiling. TCRdb fed the reads into MiXCR, producing one record per CDR3 protein. The table lists tens of thousands of distinct CDR3 sequences, around 50% of them singletons. Source material: sorted CD4+, CD8+, or CD8+CD57+ T cells (not recorded which) from PBMCs. These receptors originate from a human donor in good health, serving as a control.

As to this clonotype: A much larger clonotype is one base distant, so this may be a read error. This rearrangement joins TRBV6-1 to TRBJ2-6; weak D call: TRBD1 (6 bases). The CDR3 has 17 residues. The V end was cut by 6 bases, the J end by 0 bases, with 15 bases between. Germline V lookup: CDR1 MNHNS, CDR2 SASEGT. The CDR3 here is CASSRPTGYSGANVLTF. The CDR3 DNA follows: TGTGCCAGCAGCCGACCGACAGGTTACTCTGGGGCCAACGTCCTGACTTTC.

The chain recombines TRBV10-1 with TRBJ2-3; TRBD2 is a possible D gene (5 bases). This CDR3 has 17 amino acids. V lost 3 bases to trimming and J lost 2 bases, with 18 bases between them. CDR1 and CDR2 from the germline V gene are WNHNN and SYGVQD (reference sequence). In DNA form, the CDR3 reads TGCGCCAGCAGTGACAACCGGGTCAGCGGATTCACAGATACGCAGTATTTT. Protein: CASSDNRVSGFTDTQYF.

There are many counts of this clonotype. The J gene is TRBJ2-7, the V gene TRBV29-1; 7 nucleotides agree with TRBD1. From germline, CDR1 is SQVTM and CDR2 ANQGSEA. CDR3 length: 15 residues. Trimming at V came to 0 bases and at J to 3 bases, leaving 8 bases not matched to a gene. The CDR3 region is CSVEDLRGPGYEQYF. The CDR3 coding sequence is TGCAGCGTTGAAGATCTAAGGGGGCCAGGCTACGAGCAGTACTTC.

A word on this clonotype: Since a much larger clone is just one base distant, this may be a read error. This chain connects TRBV6-5 to TRBJ1-5; a possible D gene is TRBD1 (5 bases). This CDR3 is built from 15 residues. Looked up from germline, CDR1 is MNHEY and CDR2 is SVGAGI. The DNA of the CDR3 is TGTGCCTGCAGTTACTCGACTGCCCGGGGCCAGCCCCAGCATTTT. It yields the protein CACSYSTARGQPQHF.

This clonotype has a handful of counts. The V call is TRBV24-1, the J call TRBJ1-1, with D maybe TRBD1 (5 bases). Trimming shortened V by 7 bases and J by 4 bases, and 18 bases separated the two germline ends. Germline V CDR1 and CDR2: KGHDR, SFDVKD. CDR3 size: 15 residues. In nucleotides, the CDR3 is TGTGCCACCAGCTCGGGTGATGTGGGACCCACTGAAGCTTTCTTT. This codes for CATSSGDVGPTEAFF.

On this clonotype itself: The conserved phenylalanine or tryptophan is not found at the CDR3 terminus, so this likely reflects a read error. The genes are TRBV11-1 and TRBJ2-1; D remains ambiguous. Trimming pared 0 bases from V and 0 bases from J, leaving 12 bases between. CDR3 size: 17 residues. Germline assignment: CDR1 SGHAT and CDR2 FQDESV (reference sequence). The CDR3 DNA follows: TGTGCCAGCAGCTTAGCCGAGTGGTTAAGCTCCTACAATGAGCAGTTCGTC. This translates into CASSLAEWLSSYNEQFV.

The chain joins TRBV20-1 to TRBJ2-1, with 11 bases lining up with TRBD1. This CDR3 is built from 13 residues. Germline trimming cut 7 bases from V and 5 bases from J; bases unmatched to any gene: 4. In germline, CDR1 is DFQATT, CDR2 SNEGSKA (reference sequence). In DNA, the CDR3 is TGCAGTGTCGGACAGGGGGCCGACAATGAGCAGTTCTTC. Protein sequence: CSVGQGADNEQFF.

Relative to its sample, this clonotype is medium-sized. V and J are TRBV15 and TRBJ1-6, with a weak D call TRBD1 (6 bases). Trimming shortened V by 6 bases and J by 8 bases, and 14 bases separated the two germline ends. Per the germline V gene, CDR1 is LNHNV and CDR2 is YYDKDF (reference sequence). CDR3 length: 14 residues. In DNA form, the CDR3 reads TGTGCCACCAGTGGAAGGGACATTTATTCACCCCTCCACTTT. It translates to CATSGRDIYSPLHF.

This clonotype has at least ten counts. The chain uses TRBV12-3 or TRBV12-4 and TRBJ2-5; the D gene is possibly TRBD2 (5 bases). The V and J ends lost 5 bases and 5 bases respectively, with 21 bases between them. This CDR3 has 16 amino acids. DNA of the CDR3: TGTGCCAGCAGTCCAGTGAACGGAGGAGGTTCGGAGACCCAGTACTTC. This codes for CASSPVNGGGSETQYF.

This chain links TRBV5-1 with TRBJ2-3; TRBD2 aligns across 10 bases. V was clipped by 0 bases and J by 4 bases; unmatched bases: 11. The CDR3 length is 18 residues. CDR1 and CDR2 (germline): SGHRS, YFSETQ. DNA for the CDR3: TGCGCCAGCAGCTTGGTGGCTAGCGGGAGCCCAGGGGCAGATACGCAGTATTTT. Residues: CASSLVASGSPGADTQYF.

V gene TRBV2 combines with J gene TRBJ2-7; D is possibly TRBD2 (5 bases). This CDR3 contains 13 residues. Looked up from germline, CDR1 is SNHLY and CDR2 is FYNNEI. The ends were cut back, 4 bases at V and 3 bases at J, with 10 bases in the middle. This CDR3 reads CASSAGGGYEQYF. CDR3 bases: TGTGCCAGCAGTGCAGGAGGCGGCTACGAGCAGTACTTC.

This clonotype is categorized as medium-sized. CDR3 coding DNA: TGTGCCAGTAGTGCCGCAGGGGGCTACGAGCAGTACTTC. It is translated as CASSAAGGYEQYF. V gene TRBV19 combines with J gene TRBJ2-7; 7 bases align to TRBD1. The CDR3 covers 13 residues. The V and J ends lost 5 bases and 3 bases, in that order; junction bases with no gene match: 4. Germline V CDR1 and CDR2: LNHDA, SQIVND (reference sequence).

Note on this clonotype: It is unclear where the CDR3 begins or ends on the DNA, so no DNA is shown, and the CDR3 is as TCRdb lists it. The CDR3 loop is CASSVPPDSILNTEAFF. This sequence joins TRBV10-2 and TRBJ1-1; whether TRBD1, the table's D call, matches the DNA was not checked. Per the germline V gene, CDR1 is WSHSY and CDR2 is SAAADI. Ends included, the CDR3 has 17 residues.

Notes on this clonotype: One end of the junction fails to match germline, which may point to a read error. The rearrangement uses TRBV15 and TRBJ2-7, with D perhaps TRBD2 (6 bases). There are 15 residues in the CDR3. Germline V gene lookup returns CDR1 LNHNV and CDR2 YYDKDF (reference sequence). The CDR3 nucleotides read TGTGTCACCAGCAGACGCCGGGACTCCTCCTACGAGCAGTACTTC. Translation: CVTSRRRDSSYEQYF.

To note about this clonotype: Likely a read error: the CDR3 ends without its conserved phenylalanine or tryptophan. It is unclear where the CDR3 begins or ends on the DNA, so no DNA is shown, and the CDR3 is as TCRdb lists it. The chain uses TRBV15 and TRBJ2-6. The germline V gene encodes CDR1 LNHNV and CDR2 YYDKDF (reference sequence). Inclusive of both ends, the CDR3 amounts to 12 amino acids. CDR3 in amino acids: CATSRDYGLSTS.

The gene calls are TRBV29-1 and TRBJ1-2; D perhaps matches TRBD1 (5 bases). V dropped 3 bases and J dropped 1 base, with 18 bases sitting between them. Germline loops: CDR1 SQVTM, CDR2 ANQGSEA. CDR3 length: 16 residues. CDR3 sequence reads: CSVEVPRQGLNYGYTF. The CDR3 DNA reads as TGCAGCGTTGAGGTTCCCCGGCAGGGACTTAACTATGGCTACACCTTC.